A single sample is the source of the 21 T cell receptor beta chains below, sequenced in a study of T cell repertoires and Cas9 in healthy adults. Only in-frame clones appear in the TCRdb table, and some are missing; sequencing was by immunoSEQ multiplex PCR. Of 13,000 to 15,000 clones in the sample, about 89% were seen once. The source material was Tregs (CD4+, CD25+, CD127-, CD137-, CD154-) from PBMCs; culture status not recorded. The receptors shown here come from a human donor in good health.

V is TRBV7-2 and J is TRBJ1-3; D may be TRBD1 (6 bases). Germline V lookup: CDR1 SGHTA, CDR2 FQGNSA. V was shortened by 5 bases and J by 2 bases, with 13 bases between the two germline ends. The CDR3 covers 15 residues. CDR3 DNA: TGTGCCAGCAGCCGGAACAGGGTCCCTGGAAACACCATATATTTT. It translates to CASSRNRVPGNTIYF.

The rearrangement joins TRBV21-1 to TRBJ2-4; TRBD2 is the table's D call and was not checked against the DNA. TRBV21-1 counts as a pseudogene. This CDR3 has 17 amino acids. The chain's CDR3 is CASRRKLATQRKNIQYF. The CDR3 DNA is TGTGCCAGCAGACGCAAGTTAGCTACGCAAAGAAAAAACATTCAGTACTTC.

The chain joins TRBV10-1 to TRBJ2-3, with 11 bases that match TRBD2. Germline V lookup: CDR1 WNHNN, CDR2 SYGVQD (reference sequence). V dropped 3 bases and J dropped 2; count of bases not matched to a gene: 4. The CDR3 consists of 16 residues. CDR3 DNA: TGCGCCAGCAGTGATACTAGCGGGGGTTCCACAGATACGCAGTATTTT. Translated, it gives CASSDTSGGSTDTQYF.

The count of this clone is one. The genes are TRBV5-1 and TRBJ1-6; the D gene is possibly TRBD1 (6 bases). Germline CDR1 reads SGHRS; CDR2 reads YFSETQ. V gave up 4 bases and J gave up 6 bases, with 11 bases separating them. The CDR3 is 14 residues long. CDR3 sequence (DNA): TGCGCCAGCAGCCTCCGACAGGCTAATTCACCCCTCCACTTT. Encoded protein: CASSLRQANSPLHF. The full variable domain, completed using reference TRBV5-1 and TRBJ1-6, is KAGVTQTPRYLIKTRGQQVTLSCSPISGHRSVSWYQQTPGQGLQFLFEYFSETQRNKGNFPGRFSGRQFSNSRSEMNVSTLELGDSALYLCASSLRQANSPLHFGNGTRLTVT.

This sequence joins TRBV5-5 and TRBJ1-6; D is unclear. Trimming pared 4 bases from V and 7 bases from J, leaving 12 bases between. The CDR3 totals 14 residues. Germline V gives CDR1 SGHKS, CDR2 YYEKEE (reference sequence). CDR3 protein: CASSRAIANSPLHF. The CDR3 DNA follows: TGTGCCAGCAGCCGAGCCATCGCCAATTCACCCCTCCACTTT.

The chain recombines TRBV7-9 with TRBJ1-1; a possible D gene is TRBD1 (5 bases). The CDR3 has 16 residues. V was clipped by 2 bases and J by 5 bases, with 18 bases between them. Germline V gives CDR1 SEHNR, CDR2 FQNEAQ (reference sequence). In nucleotides, the CDR3 is TGTGCCAGCAGCTTACCGGTATCGTCAGGGCAAACTGAAGCTTTCTTT. This encodes CASSLPVSSGQTEAFF.

This clone was seen only a few times. This specimen includes other DNA sequences encoding the same CDR3. The chain couples TRBV7-8 to TRBJ2-5; 7 positions agree with TRBD2. V shed 2 bases and J 5 bases; nucleotides not matched to a gene: 5. The CDR3 is 14 residues long. Germline V gene sequence: CDR1 SGHVS, CDR2 FQNEAQ. CDR3 sequence: CASSLREGRETQYF. As DNA, the CDR3 is TGTGCCAGCAGCTTAAGGGAGGGTCGGGAGACCCAGTACTTC.

V is TRBV11-2 and J is TRBJ2-7; maybe TRBD1 (6 bases). Trimming left V 4 bases short and J 0 bases short, with 16 bases between. Germline loops: CDR1 SGHAT, CDR2 FQNNGV. This CDR3 region has 16 residues. The chain's CDR3 is CASSWPRGRGSYEQYF. Written as DNA, the CDR3 is TGTGCCAGCAGCTGGCCCCGCGGCAGGGGCTCCTACGAGCAGTACTTC.

V is TRBV5-1 and J is TRBJ2-3, with D tentatively TRBD1 or TRBD2 (5 bases each). The CDR3 covers 15 residues. The germline V gene encodes CDR1 SGHRS and CDR2 YFSETQ. Trimming removed 0 bases at V and 5 bases at J, with 13 bases between. The CDR3 nucleotides read TGCGCCAGCAGCTTGGCCGGGGCTACTCAAGATACGCAGTATTTT. It codes for CASSLAGATQDTQYF. The full variable domain, rest sourced from reference TRBV5-1 and TRBJ2-3, is KAGVTQTPRYLIKTRGQQVTLSCSPISGHRSVSWYQQTPGQGLQFLFEYFSETQRNKGNFPGRFSGRQFSNSRSEMNVSTLELGDSALYLCASSLAGATQDTQYFGPGTRLTVL.

This chain joins TRBV30 and TRBJ1-5, with a tentative D call TRBD1 (5 bases). V lost 3 bases, J lost 3 bases, and 9 bases lay in between. CDR1 and CDR2 (germline): GTSNPN, SVGIG (reference sequence). There are 13 residues in the CDR3. DNA of the CDR3: TGTGCCTGGAGCGGAGGGGACAATCAGCCCCAGCATTTT. It specifies CAWSGGDNQPQHF.

Only one count was recorded for this clone. This chain's CDR3 is CASKVGVSQETQYF. CDR3 nucleotide sequence: TGTGCCAGCAAGGTCGGGGTCAGCCAAGAGACCCAGTACTTC. V and J are TRBV2 and TRBJ2-5, with TRBD2 as a possible D gene (5 bases). Germline loops: CDR1 SNHLY, CDR2 FYNNEI. The CDR3 is 14 residues long. Trimming removed 7 bases at V and 1 base at J, with 13 bases between.

The chain is built from TRBV7-9 and TRBJ2-5, with TRBD2 matching 9 bases. The CDR3 has 15 amino acids. The J segment lost 3 bases and the V segment lost 1 base, leaving 3 bases of the junction unmatched. Germline V gene data show CDR1 as SEHNR and CDR2 as FQNEAQ (reference sequence). CDR3 DNA: TGTGCCAGCAGCTTAGGAAGCGGGGGGAAAGAGACCCAGTACTTC. This sequence encodes CASSLGSGGKETQYF.

The chain combines TRBV11-2 with TRBJ1-6, with D hard to call. This CDR3 contains 15 residues. Germline values: CDR1 SGHAT, CDR2 FQNNGV. Trimming took 5 bases from V and 3 from J, leaving 11 bases between them. The CDR3 is CASSAGLGYNSPLHF. CDR3 DNA: TGTGCCAGCAGCGCCGGGTTGGGCTATAATTCACCCCTCCACTTT. Using reference TRBV11-2 and TRBJ1-6 for the parts outside the CDR3, the full variable domain is EAGVAQSPRYKIIEKRQSVAFWCNPISGHATLYWYQQILGQGPKLLIQFQNNGVVDDSQLPKDRFSAERLKGVDSTLKIQPAKLEDSAVYLCASSAGLGYNSPLHFGNGTRLTVT.

The chain combines TRBV6-6 with TRBJ2-7, with TRBD1 as a possible D gene (5 bases). In germline, CDR1 is MNHNY, CDR2 SVGAGI (reference sequence). Trimming stripped 4 bases from V and 4 bases from J, with 11 bases between. The CDR3 totals 13 residues. CDR3 sequence: CASSSIRDYEQYF. In DNA form, the CDR3 reads TGTGCCAGCAGTTCCATCAGGGATTACGAGCAGTACTTC.

This chain joins TRBV5-1 and TRBJ2-3; TRBD2 matches at 8 bases. The CDR3 has 14 residues. V lost 4 bases and J lost 4; bases outside the gene matches: 5. Germline loops: CDR1 SGHRS, CDR2 YFSETQ. The CDR3 nucleotides are TGCGCCAGCAGCACCGGACTAGCCGCAGATACGCAGTATTTT. Protein sequence: CASSTGLAADTQYF.

This clone came up a few times. V and J are TRBV7-9 and TRBJ1-4; no definite D call. The CDR3 is 14 residues long. Deletions cut 3 bases from V and 0 bases from J, with 5 bases between. Germline values: CDR1 SEHNR, CDR2 FQNEAQ (reference sequence). CDR3 DNA: TGTGCCAGCAGCTTGCGGACAACTAATGAAAAACTGTTTTTT. Translation gives CASSLRTTNEKLFF.

The V and J genes are TRBV11-1 and TRBJ2-5; D not resolved. In germline, CDR1 is SGHAT, CDR2 FQDESV (reference sequence). Between the trimmed V and J ends, which lost 5 bases and 3 bases, there was a span of 7 bases. The CDR3 has 12 residues. The chain's CDR3 is CASSPWEETQYF. CDR3 bases: TGTGCCAGCAGCCCTTGGGAAGAGACCCAGTACTTC.

The rearrangement uses TRBV5-6 and TRBJ1-2; 10 nucleotides match TRBD1. V was clipped by 3 bases and J by 8 bases; unmatched bases: 4. Germline V gives CDR1 SGHDT, CDR2 YYEEEE. This CDR3 region has 13 residues. CDR3 sequence (DNA): TGTGCCAGCAGCTCGACAGGGGGCTGGGGCTACACCTTC. It yields the protein CASSSTGGWGYTF.

This clone has only one observation. The chain recombines TRBV6-6 with TRBJ2-2; D ambiguous. Germline CDR1 reads MNHNY; CDR2 reads SVGAGI (reference sequence). The CDR3 runs to 13 residues. V was pared by 6 bases and J by 8 bases, with 13 bases between. The chain's CDR3 is CASSLPQAGELFF. CDR3 bases: TGTGCCAGCAGCCTTCCGCAGGCGGGGGAGCTGTTTTTT.

The chain employs TRBV5-1 and TRBJ2-2; D is perhaps TRBD1 or TRBD2 (5 bases each). Germline V gene data show CDR1 as SGHRS and CDR2 as YFSETQ. V gave up 4 bases and J gave up 6 bases, with 28 bases separating them. The CDR3 contains 19 residues. The CDR3 DNA is TGCGCCAGCAGCCCATTCAGACAGTCCGGACTCCGAAGGGCCGGGGAGCTGTTTTTT. Protein: CASSPFRQSGLRRAGELFF.

The J gene is TRBJ2-3, the V gene TRBV7-3, with 11 bases aligning to TRBD2. CDR3 length: 16 amino acids. Germline trimming cut 6 bases from V and 0 bases from J; bases unmatched to any gene: 5. Germline V gives CDR1 SGHTA, CDR2 FQGTGA. The CDR3 DNA reads TGTGCCAGCAGTCCGACTAGCGGGGAGAGCACAGATACGCAGTATTTT. It is translated as CASSPTSGESTDTQYF.